One and the same sample provided the 15 T cell receptor beta chains below, sequenced in a study of somatic mutations in cytotoxic T cells in rheumatoid arthritis (dated by TCRdb to 2016 to 2017). Libraries came from the immunoSEQ multiplex PCR assay. TCRdb re-hosts the immuneACCESS table, in-frame sequences only. Its copies lack some clones; in the studies checked, an unresolved V gene accounts for under half of them, and the cause for the rest is not known. This sample has 8,000 to 9,500 clones in its table, and over 70% of those were observed once. The ten largest clones take up about 37% of the sample. The specimen was CD8+ T cells sorted from blood. These receptors were collected from a woman between 45 and 60 years old in good health.

This clone was counted only a few times. V usage is TRBV29-1 and J usage is TRBJ1-2; TRBD1 is a possible D gene (5 bases). Germline V gene lookup returns CDR1 SQVTM and CDR2 ANQGSEA. The CDR3 extends over 14 amino acids. Trimming cost V 0 bases and J 8 bases, with 16 bases left between them. The CDR3 sequence: CSVEDSRRAGGYTF. DNA of the CDR3: TGCAGCGTTGAAGATTCCCGGAGGGCAGGGGGCTACACCTTC.

This clone showed up just once. The genes are TRBV5-1 and TRBJ2-1; 7 positions match TRBD2. Trimming took 4 bases from V and 0 from J; bases not matched to a gene: 7. CDR1 and CDR2 (germline): SGHRS, YFSETQ. There are 16 residues in the CDR3. For the CDR3, the DNA is TGCGCCAGCAGCCCCGCGGGGGACCACTCCTACAATGAGCAGTTCTTC. Protein product: CASSPAGDHSYNEQFF.

The chain couples TRBV27 to TRBJ2-3; D remains unclear. This CDR3 is built from 16 residues. CDR1 MNHEY and CDR2 SMNVEV come from the germline V gene (reference sequence). V was pared by 4 bases and J by 3 bases, with 17 bases between. The DNA for the CDR3 is TGTGCCAGCAGTTCGCTGCCCTACGGGTCAACAGATACGCAGTATTTT. It specifies CASSSLPYGSTDTQYF.

The genes are TRBV6-1 and TRBJ2-7; maybe TRBD1 (6 bases). The germline V and J ends were trimmed by 8 bases and 6 bases, with 11 bases remaining between them. CDR1 and CDR2 (germline): MNHNS, SASEGT. The CDR3 covers 11 residues. The CDR3 sequence: CASSPGVEQYF. DNA of the CDR3: TGTGCCAGCTCCCCAGGGGTCGAGCAGTACTTC.

This chain uses TRBV7-9 with TRBJ1-1; possible D gene TRBD1, 5 bases. V was clipped by 5 bases and J by 5 bases, with 24 bases between them. CDR1 and CDR2 (germline): SEHNR, FQNEAQ (reference sequence). The CDR3 covers 17 residues. The CDR3 is CASSPPFGTGGWTEAFF. CDR3 DNA: TGTGCCAGCAGCCCCCCCTTTGGTACGGGGGGATGGACTGAAGCTTTCTTT.

The gene calls are TRBV29-1 and TRBJ2-2; TRBD1 aligns across 8 bases. V shed 3 bases and J 5 bases; nucleotides not matched to a gene: 8. The CDR3 consists of 15 residues. CDR1 SQVTM and CDR2 ANQGSEA come from the germline V gene. In DNA, the CDR3 is TGCAGCGTTGAGCCCCCGGGACAGGAAACCGGGGAGCTGTTTTTT. It yields the protein CSVEPPGQETGELFF.

The CDR3 sequence is CASSLLSIEGGDTQYF. The CDR3 region has the DNA TGTGCCAGCAGCTTACTGTCCATTGAAGGGGGAGATACGCAGTATTTT. The V and J genes are TRBV7-9 and TRBJ2-3; maybe TRBD1 (6 bases). CDR1 SEHNR and CDR2 FQNEAQ come from the germline V gene (reference sequence). CDR3 length: 16 amino acids. V was trimmed by 2 bases and J by 5 bases, leaving 17 bases between them.

The V gene is TRBV4-2, the J gene TRBJ2-1; weak D call: TRBD1 (6 bases). Germline assignment: CDR1 LGHNA and CDR2 YNFKEQ. The CDR3 sequence is 14 residues long. The V gene lost 3 bases and the J gene lost 6 bases, with 12 bases spanning the gap. CDR3 DNA: TGTGCCAGCAGCCACAGGGACACTCCCAATGAGCAGTTCTTC. Its translation is CASSHRDTPNEQFF.

This clone was found a few times. The chain has TRBV19 and TRBJ1-2; 8 bases match TRBD1. The CDR3 is 15 residues long. The junction had 7 bases not matched to a gene; V was cut back by 7 bases and J by 0 bases. CDR1 LNHDA and CDR2 SQIVND come from the germline V gene (reference sequence). The CDR3 sequence is CASIGQGPSNYGYTF. CDR3 DNA sequence: TGTGCCAGTATCGGACAGGGACCTTCTAACTATGGCTACACCTTC.

By share, this clone counts as medium-sized. CDR3 nucleotide sequence: TGTGCCAGCATGCGGGACAGGGCTGGGGAGCAGTACTTC. It is translated as CASMRDRAGEQYF. V and J are TRBV28 and TRBJ2-7; 9 positions agree with TRBD1. Trimming cost V 7 bases and J 7 bases; bases outside gene matches: 8. CDR3 length: 13 residues. Germline V gives CDR1 MDHEN, CDR2 SYDVKM.

The chain recombines TRBV5-6 with TRBJ2-7; 8 nucleotides agree with TRBD2. In germline, CDR1 is SGHDT, CDR2 YYEEEE. The CDR3 consists of 14 residues. The V segment lost 6 bases and the J segment 3 bases; nucleotides outside the gene matches: 8. The CDR3 region is CASMERGTIYEQYF. The CDR3 DNA follows: TGTGCCAGCATGGAGCGGGGGACTATCTACGAGCAGTACTTC.

The rearrangement uses TRBV27 and TRBJ1-5; D unclear. Between the trimmed V and J ends, which lost 5 bases and 0 bases, there was a span of 11 bases. Germline CDR1 reads MNHEY; CDR2 reads SMNVEV (reference sequence). This CDR3 has 15 residues. The CDR3 loop is CASSPIDISNQPQHF. The CDR3 nucleotides are TGTGCCAGCAGTCCGATAGACATTAGCAATCAGCCCCAGCATTTT.

The V call is TRBV4-3, the J call TRBJ2-5, with 8 bases aligning to TRBD2. The CDR3 contains 15 residues. Germline trimming cut 3 bases from V and 5 bases from J; bases unmatched to any gene: 8. Germline assignment: CDR1 LGHNA and CDR2 YSLEER. The CDR3 is CASSHFGGAEETQYF. The CDR3 nucleotides are TGCGCCAGCAGCCATTTCGGGGGGGCCGAGGAGACCCAGTACTTC.

This clone has only a few counts. CDR3 in amino acids: CASTTSFGTQSSYEQYF. CDR3 DNA sequence: TGTGCCAGCACCACGTCCTTCGGGACACAAAGCTCCTACGAGCAGTACTTC. The chain recombines TRBV28 with TRBJ2-7; a weak D match, TRBD1 (6 bases). This CDR3 is 17 amino acids long. Trimming stripped 7 bases from V and 0 bases from J, with 22 bases between. The germline V gene has CDR1 MDHEN and CDR2 SYDVKM.

The genes are TRBV7-8 and TRBJ2-7, with 9 positions matching TRBD2. The germline V gene has CDR1 SGHVS and CDR2 FQNEAQ. This CDR3 is built from 18 residues. The junction had 24 bases not matched to a gene; V was cut back by 8 bases and J by 7 bases. CDR3 amino acids: CASGVGGPGAGGGLEQYF. CDR3 DNA sequence: TGTGCCAGCGGGGTGGGTGGCCCTGGAGCGGGGGGTGGTTTGGAGCAGTACTTC.